This note documents a single T cell receptor beta chain sequence. No cognate antigen has been identified for it. No clone much larger than this one lies a single base away; base qualities are absent. The CDR3, from cysteine to phenylalanine, totals 13 residues. Of the read, only the CDR3 DNA is kept; its 39 bases are in frame from base 1. Sequences PRHDT (CDR1) and FYEKMQ (CDR2) are obtained from the germline V gene (reference sequence). At the junction V is shortened by 5 bases and J by 10 bases, with 14 bases in between. TCRbeta CDR3 regions were amplified from genomic DNA by means of the immunoSEQ Assay, a bias-controlled multiplex PCR. Per the original workflow: The number of nucleated cells in each sample was estimated by amplification of reference gene primers within the assay. To quantify the absolute abundance of each unique TCRbeta CDR3 rearrangement, sequence reads were collapsed and filtered. Productive Simpson clonality was computed per sample as the square root of Simpson's diversity index over productive rearrangements. TCRdb re-hosts the immuneACCESS table, in-frame sequences only. Its copies lack some clones; in the studies checked, an unresolved V gene accounts for under half of them, and the cause for the rest is not known. The V and J calls and clone size come from that table; D and trimming were worked out from the DNA. A total of about 480,000 clones appear in this sample, roughly 90% of them only once. Clones ranked in the top ten supply around 4.4% of the sample.

This sample is drawn from a study of blood T cell repertoires in COVID-19 (dated by TCRdb to about 2020). At the level of the whole study: Samples from collaborators originated in the United States, Italy and Spain and spanned both the acute and convalescent phases of COVID-19. Subjects who had been exposed to COVID-19, were actively infected with it, or had recovered from it provided the deeply sampled blood TCRbeta repertoires that made up the dataset. Where available, HLA class I and class II types were taken from metadata supplied by the sample provider and were not determined by assay-based typing. The repertoires were released in a freely available public database intended as a resource for research on the immune response to SARS-CoV-2. The samples were drawn from two sources: the first 160 participants of the ongoing ImmuneRACE study, and over 950 subjects contributed by 6 global collaborators. Nearly every sample came with metadata listing a de-identified subject ID, COVID-19 status, age in years and sex. The prospective study material was composed of cDNA or gDNA derived from T cells, B-cell-depleted T cells, or PBMCs.

The paper's findings and limits, for the study overall: Clinical and demographic metadata were provided uncurated, with the amount varying by source and participant.

Collaborating institutions collected whole blood in K2EDTA tubes following their own protocols. For TCRbeta analysis, collaborators shipped samples as frozen whole blood, isolated PBMCs, or DNA extracted from either of those sample types. The clonotype originates from a woman in her twenties or thirties with acute or convalescent COVID-19. In this chain, TRBV13 is recombined with TRBJ1-4, with the D segment identity uncertain. The sequencing input was peripheral blood. The nucleotide sequence is TGTGCCAGCAGCGAGAGGGCGGGCGGAAAACTGTTTTTT. It translates as CASSERAGGKLFF.